Listed here are 27 T cell receptor beta chains from one sample, sequenced in a study of PD-1 blockade in classical Hodgkin lymphoma. Data came from immunoSEQ multiplex PCR; TCRdb stores just in-frame clones and leaves some out. This sample carries 20,000 to 25,000 clones, 70% to 75% of them seen once, and the ten largest clones take roughly a fifth. As for time point: cycle 4 day 1 (C4D1), after less than 7 weeks of nivolumab. Autologous stem cell transplantation was followed by relapse in every patient, and brentuximab vedotin exposure varied. The specimen comprised peripheral blood mononuclear cells (PBMCs), sampled before the fourth cycle of nivolumab. The receptors here all came from a human donor with classical Hodgkin lymphoma.

This clone was found a few times. The gene calls are TRBV7-8 and TRBJ2-3, with D hard to call. The V and J ends lost 1 base and 1 base respectively, with 6 bases between them. The CDR3 length is 14 residues. Germline CDR1 SGHVS, CDR2 FQNEAQ. The CDR3 is CASSLVVGTDTQYF. Written as DNA, the CDR3 is TGTGCCAGCAGCTTAGTGGTGGGCACAGATACGCAGTATTTT.

Regarding this clone: A junction end diverges from the germline sequence, so it may reflect a read error. V and J are TRBV2 and TRBJ2-2; 11 nucleotides agree with TRBD2. The CDR3 totals 15 residues. Germline CDR1 reads SNHLY; CDR2 reads FYNNEI. The CDR3 protein is CASSVTSGNNGELFF. In DNA form, the CDR3 reads TGTGCCAGCAGTGTGACTAGCGGGAACAACGGGGAGCTGTTTTTT.

The chain joins TRBV6-4 to TRBJ1-5; D might be TRBD1 (5 bases). Trimming took off 6 bases at V and 7 bases at J, with 16 bases between the two ends. CDR3 length equals 14 residues. CDR1 is MRHNA, CDR2 SNTAGT, per germline. CDR3 in amino acids: CASSPGHLGQPQHF. CDR3 nucleotides: TGTGCCAGCAGCCCGGGGCATTTGGGCCAGCCCCAGCATTTT.

The V gene is TRBV30, the J gene TRBJ1-4, with unresolved D. Deletions cut 2 bases from V and 8 bases from J, with 12 bases between. CDR3 length equals 13 residues. The germline V gene encodes CDR1 GTSNPN and CDR2 SVGIG (reference sequence). CDR3 sequence: CAWSPQLGEKLFF. In DNA form, the CDR3 reads TGTGCCTGGAGTCCCCAGCTCGGAGAAAAACTGTTTTTT.

The chain has TRBV19 and TRBJ1-1; tentatively, D is TRBD1 (5 bases). Germline V CDR1 and CDR2: LNHDA, SQIVND (reference sequence). V dropped 7 bases and J dropped 6 bases, with 12 bases sitting between them. The CDR3 spans 12 residues. The CDR3, as DNA: TGTGCCAGTAATCAGGGTTTATCTGAAGCTTTCTTT. Translating gives CASNQGLSEAFF.

The chain is built from TRBV6-5 and TRBJ2-1, with D perhaps TRBD1 (5 bases). The germline gives CDR1 MNHEY, CDR2 SVGAGI. The CDR3 is 11 residues long. V was shortened by 6 bases and J by 8 bases, with 8 bases between the two germline ends. DNA for the CDR3: TGTGCCAGCAGGACAGTTCATGAGCAGTTCTTC. Protein: CASRTVHEQFF.

The chain carries TRBV6-6 and TRBJ1-1; D call uncertain. CDR3 length equals 14 residues. Germline V gene data show CDR1 as MNHNY and CDR2 as SVGAGI (reference sequence). Trimming removed 4 bases at V and 0 bases at J, with 9 bases between. The CDR3 sequence is CASSLGRLNTEAFF. The CDR3 DNA reads TGTGCCAGCAGTTTAGGGCGGTTGAACACTGAAGCTTTCTTT.

This clone was recorded only once. The rearrangement joins TRBV7-3 to TRBJ2-2; TRBD2 matches at 8 bases. Looked up from germline, CDR1 is SGHTA and CDR2 is FQGTGA. Unmatched junction bases numbered 8, after V lost 5 bases and J lost 6 bases. The CDR3 length is 15 residues. CDR3 loop: CASSTAGLASGELFF. The CDR3 nucleotides are TGTGCCAGCAGCACCGCTGGACTAGCTTCCGGGGAGCTGTTTTTT.

The V call is TRBV5-1, the J call TRBJ1-2; D is unresolved. The CDR3 has 15 residues. Germline CDR1 SGHRS, CDR2 YFSETQ. V was pared by 0 bases and J by 7 bases, with 16 bases between. This CDR3 is CASSLGGLSNGGYTF. The CDR3 nucleotides are TGCGCCAGCAGCTTGGGTGGACTCTCTAACGGTGGCTACACCTTC.

V usage is TRBV10-3 and J usage is TRBJ2-7; 7 bases are shared with TRBD2. This CDR3 comprises 16 residues. Germline V gives CDR1 ENHRY, CDR2 SYGVKD. V lost 6 bases to trimming and J lost 5 bases; unmatched junction nucleotides: 16. This CDR3 reads CAIRERNLAEKDEQYF. DNA of the CDR3: TGTGCCATCAGGGAGAGGAATCTAGCGGAGAAGGACGAGCAGTACTTC.

The rearrangement links TRBV5-4 to TRBJ2-7; 9 bases match TRBD1. The CDR3 covers 15 residues. CDR1 and CDR2 (germline): SGHNT, YYREEE (reference sequence). Trimming removed 4 bases from V and 4 bases from J; junction bases left unmatched: 9. This CDR3 is CASSPGQGMSYEQYF. The DNA of the CDR3 is TGTGCCAGCAGCCCGGGACAGGGAATGTCATACGAGCAGTACTTC.

DNA for the CDR3: TGCGCCAGCAGCCAAGATCAGCAGGGGGCTGGGGCCAACGTCCTGACTTTC. Its protein is CASSQDQQGAGANVLTF. The chain employs TRBV4-3 and TRBJ2-6; TRBD1 matches 7 bases. V trimming: 0 bases; J trimming: 2 bases; junction bases outside the gene matches: 4. The germline CDR1 and CDR2 sequences are LGHNA and YSLEER. This CDR3 comprises 17 residues.

J is TRBJ2-3 and V is TRBV27, with 11 bases lining up with TRBD2. Looked up from germline, CDR1 is MNHEY and CDR2 is SMNVEV (reference sequence). The J segment lost 5 bases and the V segment lost 6 bases, leaving 7 bases of the junction unmatched. The CDR3 covers 15 residues. CDR3 sequence reads: CASRPSGRTRDTQYF. DNA for the CDR3: TGTGCCAGCAGACCTAGCGGGAGGACAAGAGATACGCAGTATTTT.

The chain has TRBV7-7 and TRBJ2-1; 7 nucleotides agree with TRBD1. This CDR3 has 15 residues. Germline CDR1 reads SSHAT; CDR2 reads FNYEAQ (reference sequence). Losses at the gene ends were 5 bases for V and 10 bases for J; bases not matched to a gene: 14. This chain's CDR3 is CASSPTGISREEQFF. The CDR3 DNA reads as TGTGCCAGCAGCCCGACAGGGATATCAAGGGAAGAGCAGTTCTTC.

V is TRBV7-9 and J is TRBJ2-1; 10 positions agree with TRBD2. Germline loops: CDR1 SEHNR, CDR2 FQNEAQ (reference sequence). The CDR3 extends over 15 amino acids. V dropped 3 bases and J dropped 6; count of bases not matched to a gene: 5. CDR3 loop: CASSFPGLAFNEQFF. Here the CDR3 DNA reads TGTGCCAGCAGCTTCCCGGGACTAGCGTTCAATGAGCAGTTCTTC.

This clone qualifies as medium-sized. The rearrangement uses TRBV6-1 and TRBJ1-5; D unclear. V was shortened by 4 bases and J by 4 bases, with 2 bases between the two germline ends. The CDR3 is 11 residues long. CDR1 is MNHNS and CDR2 is SASEGT in the germline V gene. Here the CDR3 DNA reads TGTGCCAGCAGTGGTAATCAGCCCCAGCATTTT. Translated, it gives CASSGNQPQHF.

This clone was found a few times. V and J are TRBV9 and TRBJ1-4, with TRBD1 identical over 10 bases. V gave up 3 bases and J gave up 3 bases; unmatched junction bases: 8. The CDR3 has 17 residues. The germline CDR1 and CDR2 sequences are SGDLS and YYNGEE. For the CDR3, the DNA is TGTGCCAGCAGCGCCGCGGGACAGGGGAATGCTAATGAAAAACTGTTTTTT. Translated: CASSAAGQGNANEKLFF.

The rearrangement links TRBV7-4 to TRBJ2-3; possibly TRBD1 or TRBD2 for D (5 bases each). V gave up 5 bases and J gave up 1 base, with 13 bases separating them. There are 15 residues in the CDR3. CDR1 is SGHVT and CDR2 is SQSDAQ in the germline V gene. The DNA of the CDR3 is TGTGCCAGCAGCCCCCTCGGGGCGGGCACAGATACGCAGTATTTT. It translates to CASSPLGAGTDTQYF.

This clone was counted between two and nine times. The rearrangement links TRBV10-3 to TRBJ1-5; no reliable D call. Germline V gene lookup returns CDR1 ENHRY and CDR2 SYGVKD. This CDR3 has 15 residues. Trimming took 0 bases from V and 0 from J, leaving 6 bases between them. The CDR3 sequence: CAISESGYSNQPQHF. The CDR3, as DNA: TGTGCCATCAGTGAGTCGGGATATAGCAATCAGCCCCAGCATTTT.

The V gene is TRBV19, the J gene TRBJ1-6, with 10 bases aligning to TRBD1. There are 14 residues in the CDR3. Germline V gives CDR1 LNHDA, CDR2 SQIVND (reference sequence). V lost 10 bases to trimming and J lost 10 bases; unmatched junction nucleotides: 10. In nucleotides, the CDR3 is TGTGCCACGACAGGGGGCGAACCGGGATCACCCCTCCACTTT. As protein: CATTGGEPGSPLHF.

The gene calls are TRBV5-6 and TRBJ1-5; 8 bases align to TRBD1. This CDR3 region has 15 residues. CDR1 is SGHDT and CDR2 is YYEEEE in the germline V gene. With 5 bases clipped from V and 4 bases from J, the junction kept 8 bases outside the gene matches. The CDR3 region is CASSYQDRVNQPQHF. The CDR3 DNA is TGTGCCAGCAGTTATCAGGACAGGGTAAATCAGCCCCAGCATTTT.

This chain uses TRBV5-1 with TRBJ2-3; the D is unclear. The germline CDR1 and CDR2 sequences are SGHRS and YFSETQ. This CDR3 comprises 14 residues. V lost 4 bases to trimming and J lost 2 bases, with 11 bases between them. In nucleotides, the CDR3 is TGCGCCAGCAGCCTCAGCGCTATCACAGATACGCAGTATTTT. It encodes CASSLSAITDTQYF. The entire variable domain, with the rest obtained from reference TRBV5-1 and TRBJ2-3, is as follows: KAGVTQTPRYLIKTRGQQVTLSCSPISGHRSVSWYQQTPGQGLQFLFEYFSETQRNKGNFPGRFSGRQFSNSRSEMNVSTLELGDSALYLCASSLSAITDTQYFGPGTRLTVL.

The genes are TRBV7-9 and TRBJ2-2, with D possibly TRBD1 on 6 matching bases. Germline-derived CDR1 and CDR2 are SEHNR and FQNEAQ (reference sequence). This CDR3 has 15 residues. Trimming took off 6 bases at V and 4 bases at J, with 15 bases between the two ends. The CDR3 nucleotides are TGTGCCAGCAGGCAGATGGGGGCGGGCACCGGGGAGCTGTTTTTT. The encoded protein is CASRQMGAGTGELFF.

V gene TRBV27 combines with J gene TRBJ1-6, with a weak D call TRBD1 (5 bases). V lost 3 bases and J lost 0, with 15 bases in between. The germline CDR1 and CDR2 sequences are MNHEY and SMNVEV (reference sequence). The CDR3 length is 18 residues. The CDR3 nucleotides read TGTGCCAGCAGTTTCGAGGGACGGCCAAGCTCCTATAATTCACCCCTCCACTTT. Encoded protein: CASSFEGRPSSYNSPLHF.

The genes are TRBV4-1 and TRBJ1-1; D possibly corresponds to TRBD1 (5 bases). There are 14 residues in the CDR3. In germline, CDR1 is MGHRA, CDR2 YSYEKL. The ends were cut back, 6 bases at V and 4 bases at J, with 15 bases in the middle. This CDR3 is CASSRFQGITEAFF. CDR3 coding DNA: TGCGCCAGCAGTCGTTTTCAGGGTATCACTGAAGCTTTCTTT.

V and J are TRBV2 and TRBJ1-3; the match to TRBD1 covers 8 bases. The V and J ends lost 3 bases and 2 bases, in that order; junction bases with no gene match: 12. Germline values: CDR1 SNHLY, CDR2 FYNNEI. The CDR3 length is 18 residues. The CDR3 sequence: CASSEVRDRYLTGNTIYF. The CDR3 bases are TGTGCCAGCAGTGAGGTCCGGGACAGGTACCTGACTGGAAACACCATATATTTT.

The chain recombines TRBV30 with TRBJ2-6; no firm D call. The CDR3 has 15 amino acids. Trimming left V 0 bases short and J 0 bases short, with 6 bases between. Germline loops: CDR1 GTSNPN, CDR2 SVGIG (reference sequence). This CDR3 reads CAWSVLSSGANVLTF. The CDR3 DNA follows: TGTGCCTGGAGTGTCCTTAGCTCTGGGGCCAACGTCCTGACTTTC.